Reported below is one TCR beta chain. Its antigen is undetermined. Both 60 Vbeta primers and 13 Jbeta primers went into the PCR. Profiling relied on immunoSEQ multiplex PCR, and the TCRdb table lists in-frame clones only, not all of them. The data contain about 160,000 clones, roughly 76% of them singletons. These data belong to a study of cytomegalovirus exposure and HLA in healthy donors. Across the study: The early release's HLA-typed donors yielded tens of millions of unique TCRs.

Study-wide findings and caveats: Researchers counted 180 or so TCR beta chains as cytomegalovirus-associated.

The clonotype was recovered from a woman in her forties or fifties in good health and CMV-seronegative. The specimen sequenced was PBMCs.

CDR3 protein: CASRPRGRSGNTIYF. CDR3 coding DNA: TGTGCCAGCAGACCCAGGGGCCGAAGTGGAAACACCATATATTTT. The chain recombines TRBV6-5 with TRBJ1-3; D is perhaps TRBD1 (6 bases). This CDR3 region has 15 residues. The germline gives CDR1 MNHEY, CDR2 SVGAGI. V shed 6 bases and J shed 3 bases, with 15 bases lying between them.